The rows below give T cell receptor beta chains drawn from one sample of a study of blood T cell repertoires in COVID-19. Generated by immunoSEQ multiplex PCR, the TCRdb table keeps only in-frame clones and is missing some. The repertoire holds around 150,000 clones, with approximately 88% as singletons. The sample was PBMCs or T cells enriched from blood (not recorded which). The receptors were gathered from a man aged 65 to 79 who had been exposed to COVID-19. CDR3s include the opening cysteine and the closing phenylalanine or tryptophan. The D gene is left open where the match is weak. Expanded clones are given a class, and other clones once, few, many or no size at all.

j_call clone_size d_call v_call cdr3_aa cdr3_nt
TRBJ2-1 - TRBD1 TRBV6-2/TRBV6-3 CASSYEGTGRYNEQFF TGTGCCAGCAGTTACGAGGGGACAGGGCGATACAATGAGCAGTTCTTC
TRBJ1-2 few TRBD1 TRBV5-8 CASSANRGTDGYTF TGTGCCAGCAGCGCCAACAGGGGAACGGATGGCTACACCTTC
TRBJ1-2 - TRBD1 TRBV5-1 CASSLVQGASYGYTF TGCGCCAGCAGCTTGGTGCAGGGGGCATCCTATGGCTACACCTTC
TRBJ1-1 - TRBD1 TRBV19 CASSLGQGKAFF TGTGCCAGTAGTTTGGGACAGGGCAAAGCTTTCTTT
TRBJ1-5 - - TRBV12-5 CASGLTGNQPQHF TGTGCTAGTGGTTTGACCGGGAATCAGCCCCAGCATTTT
TRBJ2-7 - TRBD1 TRBV28 CASSLGTRGQPEQYF TGTGCCAGCAGTTTAGGTACCAGGGGGCAGCCGGAGCAGTACTTC
TRBJ2-3 - - TRBV7-2 CASSLVRHSDTQYF TGTGCCAGCAGCTTAGTAAGACACTCAGATACGCAGTATTTT
TRBJ1-2 once - TRBV19 CASSIGAGELGSYGYTF TGTGCCAGTAGTATCGGAGCAGGGGAACTTGGAAGTTATGGCTACACCTTC
TRBJ2-3 - TRBD1 TRBV5-1 CASAADLTGFGKTQYF TGCGCCAGCGCCGCCGACTTGACAGGGTTCGGGAAAACGCAGTATTTT
TRBJ1-6 - - TRBV19 CASRTLNSPLHF TGTGCCAGTCGGACACTCAATTCACCCCTCCACTTT
TRBJ1-5 - - TRBV7-9 CASSLGPAQNNQPQHF TGTGCCAGCAGCTTAGGGCCGGCACAGAACAATCAGCCCCAGCATTTT
TRBJ1-2 - TRBD1 TRBV28 CASSPGQGYGYTF TGTGCCAGCAGTCCCGGACAGGGGTACGGCTACACCTTC
TRBJ2-5 - - TRBV3-1/TRBV3-2 CASSQDGRTQYF TGTGCCAGCAGCCAAGATGGGAGGACCCAGTACTTC
TRBJ1-1 - - TRBV3-1/TRBV3-2 CASSQASRGTEAFF TGTGCCAGCAGCCAAGCATCCAGGGGCACTGAAGCTTTCTTT
TRBJ1-4 - - TRBV5-4 CASSLLGAGNEKLFF TGTGCCAGCAGCTTGTTGGGGGCTGGTAATGAAAAACTGTTTTTT
TRBJ1-1 - - TRBV9 CASSVGKGTNTEAFF TGTGCCAGCAGCGTAGGGAAGGGGACAAACACTGAAGCTTTCTTT
TRBJ2-2 few - TRBV7-2 CASSSSGGGTGELFF TGTGCCAGCAGCTCTAGCGGAGGGGGGACCGGGGAGCTGTTTTTT
TRBJ2-5 - TRBD2 TRBV4-1 CASSQDAGEAETQYF TGCGCCAGCAGCCAAGATGCGGGAGAGGCGGAGACCCAGTACTTC
TRBJ2-5 - - TRBV6-5 CASSYPGTRETQYF TGTGCCAGCAGTTACCCGGGGACTCGAGAGACCCAGTACTTC
TRBJ1-2 - TRBD1 TRBV28 CASSLTGNGYTF TGTGCCAGCAGCCTGACAGGGAATGGCTACACCTTC
TRBJ2-5 - - TRBV28 CASSPKQGGGETQYF TGTGCCAGCAGTCCAAAACAGGGGGGAGGGGAGACCCAGTACTTC
TRBJ2-1 once - TRBV14 CASSHTVNYYNEQFF TGTGCCAGCAGCCACACAGTCAATTACTACAATGAGCAGTTCTTC
TRBJ1-2 once TRBD1 TRBV6-6 CASTPRTGGGYTF TGTGCCAGCACCCCCCGGACAGGGGGTGGCTACACCTTC
TRBJ2-1 few TRBD1 TRBV12-3/TRBV12-4 CASSNDRVGEQFF TGTGCCAGCAGTAATGACAGGGTGGGTGAGCAGTTCTTC
TRBJ1-3 once TRBD1 TRBV27 CASSPDRVPGNTIYF TGTGCCAGCAGTCCCGACAGGGTCCCTGGAAACACCATATATTTT
TRBJ1-5 - - TRBV3-1/TRBV3-2 CASSQGGSNQPQHF TGTGCCAGCAGCCAGGGGGGGAGCAATCAGCCCCAGCATTTT
TRBJ2-2 - TRBD1 TRBV19 CASSGQGGLLNTGELFF TGTGCCAGTAGCGGACAGGGTGGGCTCTTAAACACCGGGGAGCTGTTTTTT
TRBJ1-1 - - TRBV29-1 CSVVRQGKTEAFF TGCAGCGTTGTCCGTCAGGGTAAAACTGAAGCTTTCTTT
TRBJ2-1 - - TRBV5-5 CASSWGGGTNNEQFF TGTGCCAGCAGCTGGGGCGGGGGCACCAACAATGAGCAGTTCTTC
TRBJ1-5 once TRBD1 TRBV28 CATHGNRGLNQPQHF TGTGCCACTCATGGGAACAGGGGATTGAATCAGCCCCAGCATTTT
TRBJ1-1 - - TRBV11-3 CASSPLVGSKAFF TGTGCCAGCAGCCCCCTCGTCGGGTCGAAAGCTTTCTTT
TRBJ1-3 - - TRBV7-8 CASSPIESGNTIYF TGTGCCAGCAGCCCCATTGAGTCTGGAAACACCATATATTTT
TRBJ1-3 - - TRBV9 CASSVGPPLPFSINTIYF TGTGCCAGCAGCGTAGGTCCCCCACTCCCCTTCTCGATAAACACCATATATTTT
TRBJ2-5 - - TRBV6-5 CASRAGGRGQETQYF TGTGCCAGCAGGGCGGGAGGCAGGGGGCAAGAGACCCAGTACTTC
TRBJ2-3 - - TRBV7-8 CASSYRQITDTQYF TGTGCCAGCAGCTACCGACAGATCACAGATACGCAGTATTTT
TRBJ1-1 - - TRBV4-1 CASSQPSVIQRNTEAFF TGCGCCAGCAGCCAACCCTCGGTAATCCAGCGGAACACTGAAGCTTTCTTT
TRBJ2-3 - TRBD2 TRBV18 CASSQRERSDTQYF TGTGCCAGCTCACAGCGGGAGAGATCAGATACGCAGTATTTT
TRBJ2-1 - - TRBV7-9 CASSSEPLADEQFF TGTGCCAGCAGCTCCGAGCCTTTAGCGGATGAGCAGTTCTTC
TRBJ2-7 - - TRBV12-5 CASGFYEQYF TGTGCTAGCGGGTTCTACGAGCAGTACTTC
TRBJ2-3 - TRBD2 TRBV5-6 CASRYSGDTQYF TGTGCCAGCAGGTATAGCGGGGATACGCAGTATTTT
TRBJ2-5 - TRBD2 TRBV5-1 CASSLEGLAVQETQYF TGCGCCAGCAGCTTGGAAGGACTAGCAGTTCAAGAGACCCAGTACTTC
TRBJ1-2 - - TRBV20-1 CSTDTYYGYTF TGCAGTACCGACACCTACTATGGCTACACCTTC
TRBJ1-1 - - TRBV4-1 CASSQGWGDLNTEAFF TGCGCCAGCAGCCAGGGATGGGGAGATTTGAACACTGAAGCTTTCTTT
TRBJ1-1 - TRBD1 TRBV20-1 CSASDRGLTEAFF TGCAGTGCTAGTGACAGGGGGCTCACTGAAGCTTTCTTT
TRBJ2-1 - TRBD2 TRBV7-9 CASSAPSGGAVNEQFF TGTGCCAGCAGTGCACCTAGCGGGGGGGCCGTTAATGAGCAGTTCTTC
TRBJ2-5 - TRBD1 TRBV24-1 CATSERQGWGETQYF TGTGCCACCAGTGAGCGACAGGGTTGGGGAGAGACCCAGTACTTC
TRBJ2-1 - TRBD2 TRBV2 CASRGLAGYNEQFF TGTGCCAGCAGGGGACTAGCGGGGTACAATGAGCAGTTCTTC
TRBJ1-1 - - TRBV29-1 CSVSPRGEAFF TGCAGCGTTTCCCCACGCGGTGAAGCTTTCTTT
TRBJ2-2 - - TRBV14 CASSETGRSNTGELFF TGTGCCAGCAGCGAAACAGGGCGCTCGAACACCGGGGAGCTGTTTTTT
TRBJ2-7 - TRBD2 TRBV11-2 CASNKLAGGSYEQYF TGTGCCAGCAACAAACTAGCGGGAGGATCCTACGAGCAGTACTTC
TRBJ2-3 - TRBD2 TRBV5-4 CASSEELAGGYADTQYF TGTGCCAGCAGTGAGGAACTAGCGGGGGGGTATGCAGATACGCAGTATTTT
TRBJ2-3 once TRBD1 TRBV7-8 CASSLKGAGPRTDTQYF TGTGCCAGCAGCTTAAAGGGGGCGGGCCCGCGCACAGATACGCAGTATTTT
TRBJ1-1 - TRBD1 TRBV5-1 CASSSSTGNLNTEAFF TGCGCCAGCAGCTCGTCGACAGGGAACCTAAACACTGAAGCTTTCTTT
TRBJ2-1 - - TRBV7-9 CASSSRPSSYNEQFF TGTGCCAGCAGCTCGCGGCCCAGCTCCTACAATGAGCAGTTCTTC